Listed below are T cell receptor beta chains from one sample, sequenced in a study of control samples from healthy donors and cancer patients. This table comes from immunoSEQ multiplex PCR, and its TCRdb copy is limited to in-frame clones, with some not included. The sample has about 85,000 clones, roughly 89% seen once. Sequencing was done on a sample of blood. These receptors were obtained from a woman in her sixties or seventies in good health. The CDR3 runs from the conserved cysteine through the conserved F or W. Each record gives: CDR3 DNA, CDR3 protein, V gene, clone size, J gene, D gene. A D gene is named only where the DNA matches it firmly. A clone size is listed for some rows: how often the clone was seen (once, few, many), or a class if it is expanded.

CDR3 DNA: TGTGCCAGCAGTGAAGCAGGGCCAGATACGCAGTATTTT
CDR3 protein: CASSEAGPDTQYF
V gene: TRBV2
clone size: NA
J gene: TRBJ2-3
D gene: NA

CDR3 DNA: TGTGCCAGCAGTGATTACAATGAGCAGTTCTTC
CDR3 protein: CASSDYNEQFF
V gene: TRBV12-3/TRBV12-4
clone size: NA
J gene: TRBJ2-1
D gene: NA

CDR3 DNA: TGTGCCAGCAACCGGAGGGGGGGGCCTTACGAGCAGTACTTC
CDR3 protein: CASNRRGGPYEQYF
V gene: TRBV7-9
clone size: once
J gene: TRBJ2-7
D gene: NA

CDR3 DNA: TGTGCCAGCAGCTCACCAACGGGGGGGGGAAGGCAAGAGACCCAGTACTTC
CDR3 protein: CASSSPTGGGRQETQYF
V gene: TRBV5-4
clone size: NA
J gene: TRBJ2-5
D gene: TRBD2

CDR3 DNA: TGTGCCAGCAGCTTAGCGGGGGTATGGGATGAAGCTTTCTTT
CDR3 protein: CASSLAGVWDEAFF
V gene: TRBV7-9
clone size: NA
J gene: TRBJ1-1
D gene: NA

CDR3 DNA: TGTGCCAGCAGCTTAAAGGAGCGGGCAGGGAACTCTGGAAACACCATATATTTT
CDR3 protein: CASSLKERAGNSGNTIYF
V gene: TRBV7-2
clone size: NA
J gene: TRBJ1-3
D gene: NA

CDR3 DNA: TGTGCTAGTGGGACTGGGGGATCTCATGGCTACACCTTC
CDR3 protein: CASGTGGSHGYTF
V gene: TRBV12-5
clone size: NA
J gene: TRBJ1-2
D gene: NA

CDR3 DNA: TGTGCCAGCTGGGTGATCTCTAGCACAGATACGCAGTATTTT
CDR3 protein: CASWVISSTDTQYF
V gene: TRBV5-4
clone size: NA
J gene: TRBJ2-3
D gene: NA

CDR3 DNA: TGTGCCAGCAGTTACGACAAGAGGACAGGGATGGAGACCCAGTACTTC
CDR3 protein: CASSYDKRTGMETQYF
V gene: TRBV6-2/TRBV6-3
clone size: NA
J gene: TRBJ2-5
D gene: TRBD1

CDR3 DNA: TGTGCCAGCAGCTTATTTCTTAGCGGGGGGGCGTCCTACAATGAGCAGTTCTTC
CDR3 protein: CASSLFLSGGASYNEQFF
V gene: TRBV7-8
clone size: NA
J gene: TRBJ2-1
D gene: TRBD2

CDR3 DNA: TGTGCCAGCAGTGTTAACAGCTCGCCCACTGAAGCTTTCTTT
CDR3 protein: CASSVNSSPTEAFF
V gene: TRBV2
clone size: NA
J gene: TRBJ1-1
D gene: NA

CDR3 DNA: TGTGCCTGGGAGGCTATCACTGAAGCTTTCTTT
CDR3 protein: CAWEAITEAFF
V gene: TRBV30
clone size: NA
J gene: TRBJ1-1
D gene: NA

CDR3 DNA: TGTGCCAGCAGTTACTCGAGGCAGGCAAACACTGAAGCTTTCTTT
CDR3 protein: CASSYSRQANTEAFF
V gene: TRBV6-2/TRBV6-3
clone size: NA
J gene: TRBJ1-1
D gene: NA

CDR3 DNA: TGCGCCAGCAGCTTCGGGGGTAACTATGGCTACACCTTC
CDR3 protein: CASSFGGNYGYTF
V gene: TRBV5-1
clone size: NA
J gene: TRBJ1-2
D gene: NA

CDR3 DNA: TGTGCCAGCAGCATCCCTCAAGAGAGCCAGTACTTC
CDR3 protein: CASSIPQESQYF
V gene: TRBV6-1
clone size: NA
J gene: TRBJ2-5
D gene: NA

CDR3 DNA: TGTGCCAGTAGTATAAGGCAGGACAGTAGGGGTAGGCCCCAGCATTTT
CDR3 protein: CASSIRQDSRGRPQHF
V gene: TRBV19
clone size: NA
J gene: TRBJ1-5
D gene: NA

CDR3 DNA: TGTGCCAGCAGCCAACAAGGGGGCGCGAACACTGAAGCTTTCTTT
CDR3 protein: CASSQQGGANTEAFF
V gene: TRBV7-9
clone size: NA
J gene: TRBJ1-1
D gene: TRBD1

CDR3 DNA: TGTGCCAGCAACCTTGACGGCACAGATACGCAGTATTTT
CDR3 protein: CASNLDGTDTQYF
V gene: TRBV2
clone size: NA
J gene: TRBJ2-3
D gene: NA

CDR3 DNA: TGCGCCAGCAGCTTACTAGGATCCTACGAGCAGTACTTC
CDR3 protein: CASSLLGSYEQYF
V gene: TRBV5-1
clone size: NA
J gene: TRBJ2-7
D gene: NA

CDR3 DNA: TGTGCCAGCAGTGAGGGGGGCTCTGGAAACACCATATATTTT
CDR3 protein: CASSEGGSGNTIYF
V gene: TRBV25-1
clone size: many
J gene: TRBJ1-3
D gene: NA

CDR3 DNA: TGTGCCAGCAATCCCGGGAACAGGGGGCGAACTGAAGCTTTCTTT
CDR3 protein: CASNPGNRGRTEAFF
V gene: TRBV5-5
clone size: NA
J gene: TRBJ1-1
D gene: TRBD1

CDR3 DNA: TGTGCCAGCAGCCACCTCGGGGCGGCCAACACCATATATTTT
CDR3 protein: CASSHLGAANTIYF
V gene: TRBV3-1/TRBV3-2
clone size: NA
J gene: TRBJ1-3
D gene: NA

CDR3 DNA: TGTGCCAGCAGCTTAGCCTTCGGGCCCCTGGGGACTGAAGCTTTCTTT
CDR3 protein: CASSLAFGPLGTEAFF
V gene: TRBV7-8
clone size: NA
J gene: TRBJ1-1
D gene: NA

CDR3 DNA: TGTGCCAGCAGCTTAGTGGGGTTTGAGCAGTTCTTC
CDR3 protein: CASSLVGFEQFF
V gene: TRBV7-9
clone size: NA
J gene: TRBJ2-1
D gene: NA

CDR3 DNA: TGTGCCAGCAGCCAAGACAGGGGGAGGGAAGCTTTCTTT
CDR3 protein: CASSQDRGREAFF
V gene: TRBV3-1/TRBV3-2
clone size: NA
J gene: TRBJ1-1
D gene: TRBD1

CDR3 DNA: TGTGCCAGCAGCTTGTTTGGCGGCCTTGACTACGAGCAGTACTTC
CDR3 protein: CASSLFGGLDYEQYF
V gene: TRBV7-2
clone size: NA
J gene: TRBJ2-7
D gene: NA

CDR3 DNA: TGTGCCAGCAGCTTGGATTCTGGAAACACCATATATTTT
CDR3 protein: CASSLDSGNTIYF
V gene: TRBV11-1
clone size: NA
J gene: TRBJ1-3
D gene: NA

CDR3 DNA: TGTGCCAGCAGTCCCAGGGATACGCAGTATTTT
CDR3 protein: CASSPRDTQYF
V gene: TRBV2
clone size: NA
J gene: TRBJ2-3
D gene: NA

CDR3 DNA: TGTGCCAGTAGTAGCCCAGGACAGGCTAACTATGGCTACACCTTC
CDR3 protein: CASSSPGQANYGYTF
V gene: TRBV19
clone size: NA
J gene: TRBJ1-2
D gene: TRBD1

CDR3 DNA: TGTGCCAGCAGCTTGGAAGGGGGAGGGGCCTACAATGAGCAGTTCTTC
CDR3 protein: CASSLEGGGAYNEQFF
V gene: TRBV5-6
clone size: once
J gene: TRBJ2-1
D gene: NA

CDR3 DNA: TGCAGTGCTCGGGGACAGTACTTC
CDR3 protein: CSARGQYF
V gene: TRBV20-1
clone size: NA
J gene: TRBJ2-5
D gene: NA

CDR3 DNA: TGTGCCAGCAGGTACAGGGGACGGGAGACCCAGTACTTC
CDR3 protein: CASRYRGRETQYF
V gene: TRBV12-3/TRBV12-4
clone size: NA
J gene: TRBJ2-5
D gene: TRBD1

CDR3 DNA: TGTGCCAGCAGCCAAAGAGCGGGACAGGCAAGTGAAAAACTGTTTTTT
CDR3 protein: CASSQRAGQASEKLFF
V gene: TRBV4-2
clone size: NA
J gene: TRBJ1-4
D gene: TRBD1

CDR3 DNA: TGCGCCAGCAGTGCGCTCCGGGACAGGGGGTCTTCTGGAAACACCATATATTTT
CDR3 protein: CASSALRDRGSSGNTIYF
V gene: TRBV10-2
clone size: NA
J gene: TRBJ1-3
D gene: TRBD1

CDR3 DNA: TGCGCCAGCAGCCAAGTTCAGGTCAATCAGCCCCAGCATTTT
CDR3 protein: CASSQVQVNQPQHF
V gene: TRBV4-1
clone size: NA
J gene: TRBJ1-5
D gene: NA

CDR3 DNA: TGTGCCAGCAGTTACTCGACCCGAGGGGCCAAAAACATTCAGTACTTC
CDR3 protein: CASSYSTRGAKNIQYF
V gene: TRBV6-5
clone size: few
J gene: TRBJ2-4
D gene: NA

CDR3 DNA: TGTGCCAGCTCCGGACAGGGGGCTTACGGAAACACCATATATTTT
CDR3 protein: CASSGQGAYGNTIYF
V gene: TRBV18
clone size: NA
J gene: TRBJ1-3
D gene: TRBD1

CDR3 DNA: TGTGCCAGCAGAGAAACCGGGACAGCAAATTCACCCCTCCACTTT
CDR3 protein: CASRETGTANSPLHF
V gene: TRBV28
clone size: once
J gene: TRBJ1-6
D gene: TRBD1

CDR3 DNA: TGCGCCAGCAGTAAATCGGGGCCCCCTGGGGAGGAGCTGTTTTTT
CDR3 protein: CASSKSGPPGEELFF
V gene: TRBV4-3
clone size: NA
J gene: TRBJ2-2
D gene: NA

CDR3 DNA: TGTGCCAGCAGCCAAACTAGCCCGTGGGAGACCCAGTACTTC
CDR3 protein: CASSQTSPWETQYF
V gene: TRBV11-3
clone size: NA
J gene: TRBJ2-5
D gene: NA

CDR3 DNA: TGTGCCAGCAGCCACAGACGATTGGGGGAAAAACTGTTTTTT
CDR3 protein: CASSHRRLGEKLFF
V gene: TRBV7-8
clone size: NA
J gene: TRBJ1-4
D gene: NA

CDR3 DNA: TGTGCCAGCAGACCCGTCACCGGGACAGCGAATGAAAAACTGTTTTTT
CDR3 protein: CASRPVTGTANEKLFF
V gene: TRBV28
clone size: once
J gene: TRBJ1-4
D gene: TRBD1

CDR3 DNA: TGTGCCAGCAGTGAAACTAGCGGGCGTGAGACCCAGTACTTC
CDR3 protein: CASSETSGRETQYF
V gene: TRBV2
clone size: NA
J gene: TRBJ2-5
D gene: TRBD2

CDR3 DNA: TGTGCCACCAGCAGGGGGGGGACAGGGGGCGCCGATGGCTACACCTTC
CDR3 protein: CATSRGGTGGADGYTF
V gene: TRBV15
clone size: NA
J gene: TRBJ1-2
D gene: TRBD1

CDR3 DNA: TGTGCCAGCAGCCAAGCACGGGACAGGGCTGGCTACACCTTC
CDR3 protein: CASSQARDRAGYTF
V gene: TRBV4-2
clone size: NA
J gene: TRBJ1-2
D gene: TRBD1

CDR3 DNA: TGCGCCAGCAGCCAAGATGGGTTTAGCGGGGTCCCAGATACGCAGTATTTT
CDR3 protein: CASSQDGFSGVPDTQYF
V gene: TRBV4-1
clone size: NA
J gene: TRBJ2-3
D gene: TRBD2

CDR3 DNA: TGTGCCAGCAGTCCATCATTGGGGGACTCTTACAATGAGCAGTTCTTC
CDR3 protein: CASSPSLGDSYNEQFF
V gene: TRBV27
clone size: NA
J gene: TRBJ2-1
D gene: NA

CDR3 DNA: TGTGCCAGCCGGGACAGGCATCAGCCCCAGCATTTT
CDR3 protein: CASRDRHQPQHF
V gene: TRBV28
clone size: NA
J gene: TRBJ1-5
D gene: TRBD1

CDR3 DNA: TGCGCCAGCAGCTTTGGACTAGCGGGGACCCAAGAGACCCAGTACTTC
CDR3 protein: CASSFGLAGTQETQYF
V gene: TRBV5-1
clone size: NA
J gene: TRBJ2-5
D gene: TRBD2

CDR3 DNA: TGTGCCAGCAGCCAAGTGGGGATTACGCAGTATTTT
CDR3 protein: CASSQVGITQYF
V gene: TRBV4-2
clone size: NA
J gene: TRBJ2-3
D gene: NA